The clone carrying this T cell receptor (beta chain) appeared a single time. The sample originates from a study of blood T cell repertoires in COVID-19. The overall study: Italy, Spain and the United States were the sources of the convalescent and acute COVID-19 samples.

The germline V gene has CDR1 SEHNR and CDR2 FQNEAQ (reference sequence). The CDR3 loop spans 13 amino acids. With 4 bases removed from V and 7 bases from J, the gap between germline ends came to 13 bases. In the study's own analysis: Amplification with reference gene primers provided the estimates of nucleated cell counts. TCRdb's table, derived via immunoSEQ multiplex PCR, lists solely in-frame clones and lacks some. That table supplies the V and J calls and clone size; D and trimming were determined from the DNA. The profile shows 150,000 to 200,000 clones, roughly four fifths of them singletons. Participants were aged about 18 to 100 years, lived in 25 or so US areas, and enrolled virtually. Recovery meant two consecutive negative NP/OP PCR tests, professional clearance, or resolved symptoms.

The TCR comes from a man aged 45-65 years who had recovered from COVID-19. The specimen was PBMCs or T cells enriched from blood (not recorded which). The chain couples TRBV7-9 to TRBJ1-1; possibly TRBD1 for D (6 bases). This CDR3 reads CASSYWGGFEAFF. For the CDR3, the DNA is TGTGCCAGCAGCTACTGGGGGGGCTTTGAAGCTTTCTTT.